Listed here are 2 T cell receptor beta chains from one sample, sequenced in a study of T cells in localized non-small cell lung cancer. Generated by immunoSEQ multiplex PCR, the TCRdb table keeps only in-frame clones and is missing some. The sample records tens of thousands of clones, about 91% being singletons. The material sequenced was peripheral blood, taken before any cancer treatment. The receptor source for this set is a man aged 40 to 69 with stage I squamous cell lung carcinoma.

The V gene is TRBV5-1, the J gene TRBJ2-3; 7 nucleotides match TRBD1. Trimming removed 5 bases from V and 6 bases from J; junction bases left unmatched: 9. Germline V gene data show CDR1 as SGHRS and CDR2 as YFSETQ. The CDR3 contains 14 residues. CDR3 residues: CASSRQGEFDTQYF. As DNA, the CDR3 is TGCGCCAGCAGTAGACAGGGAGAATTCGATACGCAGTATTTT. Based on the CDR3 plus reference TRBV5-1 and TRBJ2-3, the full variable domain is KAGVTQTPRYLIKTRGQQVTLSCSPISGHRSVSWYQQTPGQGLQFLFEYFSETQRNKGNFPGRFSGRQFSNSRSEMNVSTLELGDSALYLCASSRQGEFDTQYFGPGTRLTVL.

The chain couples TRBV10-3 to TRBJ1-1; D unclear. The CDR3 has 13 amino acids. The V and J ends lost 6 bases and 3 bases respectively, with 11 bases between them. Per germline, CDR1 ENHRY and CDR2 SYGVKD. CDR3 in amino acids: CAIRRQDDTEAFF. The CDR3 nucleotides are TGTGCCATCAGGAGGCAGGACGACACTGAAGCTTTCTTT.